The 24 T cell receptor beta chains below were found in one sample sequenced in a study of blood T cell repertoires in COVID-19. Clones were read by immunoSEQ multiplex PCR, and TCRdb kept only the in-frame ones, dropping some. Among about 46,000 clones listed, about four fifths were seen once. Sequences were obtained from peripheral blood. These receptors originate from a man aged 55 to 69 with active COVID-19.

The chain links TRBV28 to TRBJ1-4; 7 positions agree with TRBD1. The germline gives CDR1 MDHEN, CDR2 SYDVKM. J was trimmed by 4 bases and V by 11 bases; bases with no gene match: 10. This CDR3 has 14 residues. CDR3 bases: TGTGCCCTGGGTACGGGACAGATTAATGAAAAACTGTTTTTT. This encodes CALGTGQINEKLFF.

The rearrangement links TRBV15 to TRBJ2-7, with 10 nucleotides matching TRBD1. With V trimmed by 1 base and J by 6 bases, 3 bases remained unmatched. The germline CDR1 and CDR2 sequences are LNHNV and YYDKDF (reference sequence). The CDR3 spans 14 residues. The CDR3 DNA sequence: TGTGCCACCAGCAGAGGTGGGACAGGGGTCGAGCAGTACTTC. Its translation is CATSRGGTGVEQYF.

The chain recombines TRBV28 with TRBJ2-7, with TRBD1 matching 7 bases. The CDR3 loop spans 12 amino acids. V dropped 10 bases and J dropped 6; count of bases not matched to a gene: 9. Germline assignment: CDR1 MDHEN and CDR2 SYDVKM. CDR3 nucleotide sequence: TGTGCCACCAACAGGGGCGGCTCCGAGCAGTACTTC. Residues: CATNRGGSEQYF. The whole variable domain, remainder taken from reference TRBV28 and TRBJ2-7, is DVKVTQSSRYLVKRTGEKVFLECVQDMDHENMFWYRQDPGLGLRLIYFSYDVKMKEKGDIPEGYSVSREKKERFSLILESASTNQTSMYLCATNRGGSEQYFGPGTRLTVT.

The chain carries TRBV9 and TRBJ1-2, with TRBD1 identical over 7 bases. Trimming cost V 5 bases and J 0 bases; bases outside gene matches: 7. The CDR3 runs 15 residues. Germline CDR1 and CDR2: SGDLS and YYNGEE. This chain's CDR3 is CASSLRDSANYGYTF. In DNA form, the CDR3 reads TGTGCCAGCAGTCTCCGGGACAGTGCTAACTATGGCTACACCTTC.

The CDR3 loop is CASSSEQGNNQPQHF. DNA of the CDR3: TGTGCCAGCAGTTCCGAACAGGGGAACAATCAGCCCCAGCATTTT. The chain combines TRBV6-6 with TRBJ1-5; 7 bases are shared with TRBD1. V shed 4 bases and J 3 bases; nucleotides not matched to a gene: 6. The CDR3 runs to 15 residues. Germline lookup yields CDR1 MNHNY and CDR2 SVGAGI (reference sequence).

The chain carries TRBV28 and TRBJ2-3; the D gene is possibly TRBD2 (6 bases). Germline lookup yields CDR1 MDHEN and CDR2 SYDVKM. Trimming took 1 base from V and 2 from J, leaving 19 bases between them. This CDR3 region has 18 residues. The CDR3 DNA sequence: TGTGCCAGCAGTTTATATGGGCGGGGCAGTAGAGCCACAGATACGCAGTATTTT. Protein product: CASSLYGRGSRATDTQYF.

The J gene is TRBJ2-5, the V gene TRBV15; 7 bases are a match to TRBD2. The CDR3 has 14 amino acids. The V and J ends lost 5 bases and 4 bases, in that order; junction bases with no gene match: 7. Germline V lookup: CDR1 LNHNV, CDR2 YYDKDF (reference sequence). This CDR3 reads CATSGGEQGETQYF. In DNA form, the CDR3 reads TGTGCCACCAGCGGGGGGGAGCAGGGAGAGACCCAGTACTTC.

CDR3 protein: CASSQGGSPYNEQFF. The CDR3 coding sequence is TGCGCCAGCAGCCAGGGCGGGAGCCCCTACAATGAGCAGTTCTTC. The chain uses TRBV4-1 and TRBJ2-1; 7 bases fit TRBD2. V gave up 3 bases and J gave up 2 bases; unmatched junction bases: 4. CDR3 length: 15 residues. CDR1 and CDR2 (germline): MGHRA, YSYEKL.

This chain's CDR3 is CASRITSDYNEQFF. CDR3 in DNA: TGCGCCAGCAGGATCACTAGCGACTACAATGAGCAGTTCTTC. The chain uses TRBV5-1 and TRBJ2-1, with 7 nucleotides matching TRBD2. After removal of 5 bases from V and 3 bases from J, the junction contained 5 bases not matched to a gene. This CDR3 contains 14 residues. Germline-derived CDR1 and CDR2 are SGHRS and YFSETQ.

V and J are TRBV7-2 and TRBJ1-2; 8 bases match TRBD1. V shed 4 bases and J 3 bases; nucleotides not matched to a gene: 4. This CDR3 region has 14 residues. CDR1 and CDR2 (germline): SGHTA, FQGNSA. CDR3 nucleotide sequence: TGTGCCAGCAGCTCAGCAGGGGGCTACTATGGCTACACCTTC. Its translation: CASSSAGGYYGYTF.

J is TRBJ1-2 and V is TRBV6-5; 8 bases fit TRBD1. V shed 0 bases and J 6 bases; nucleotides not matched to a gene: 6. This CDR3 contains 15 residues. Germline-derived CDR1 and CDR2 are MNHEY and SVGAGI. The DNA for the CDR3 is TGTGCCAGCAGTTACTCGAACGTCAGGGGGCATGGCTACACCTTC. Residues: CASSYSNVRGHGYTF.

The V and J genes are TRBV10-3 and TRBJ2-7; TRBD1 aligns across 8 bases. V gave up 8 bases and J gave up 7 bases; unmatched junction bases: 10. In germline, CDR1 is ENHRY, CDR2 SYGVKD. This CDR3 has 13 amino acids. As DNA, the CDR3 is TGTGCCATCGGTCGGCAGGGGGCTGGGGAGCAGTACTTC. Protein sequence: CAIGRQGAGEQYF.

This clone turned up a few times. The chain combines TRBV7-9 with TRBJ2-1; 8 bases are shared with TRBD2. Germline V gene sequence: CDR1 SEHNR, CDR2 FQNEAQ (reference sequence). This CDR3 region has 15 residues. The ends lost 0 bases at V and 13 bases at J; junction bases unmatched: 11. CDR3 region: CASSLARFGAGEQFF. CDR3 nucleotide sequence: TGTGCCAGCAGCTTAGCTAGATTTGGAGCGGGAGAACAGTTCTTC. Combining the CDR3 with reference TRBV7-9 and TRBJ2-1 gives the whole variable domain DTGVSQNPRHKITKRGQNVTFRCDPISEHNRLYWYRQTLGQGPEFLTYFQNEAQLEKSRLLSDRFSAERPKGSFSTLEIQRTEQGDSAMYLCASSLARFGAGEQFFGPGTRLTVL.

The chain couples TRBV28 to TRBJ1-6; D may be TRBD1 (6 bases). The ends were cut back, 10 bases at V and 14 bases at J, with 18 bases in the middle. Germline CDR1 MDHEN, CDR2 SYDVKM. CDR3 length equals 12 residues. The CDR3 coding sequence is TGTGCCACCTCTGACAGGACGGGAACCCTCCACTTT. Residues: CATSDRTGTLHF.

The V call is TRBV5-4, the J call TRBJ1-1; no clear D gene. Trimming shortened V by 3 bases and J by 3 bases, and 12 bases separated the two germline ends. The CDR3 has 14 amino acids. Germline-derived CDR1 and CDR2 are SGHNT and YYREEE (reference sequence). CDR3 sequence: CASSSPWADTEAFF. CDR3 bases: TGTGCCAGCAGCTCCCCGTGGGCCGACACTGAAGCTTTCTTT.

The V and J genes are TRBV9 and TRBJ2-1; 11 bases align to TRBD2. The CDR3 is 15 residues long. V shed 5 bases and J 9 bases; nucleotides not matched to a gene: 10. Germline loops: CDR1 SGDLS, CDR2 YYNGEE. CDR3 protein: CASSIAGGEMGEQFF. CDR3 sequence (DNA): TGTGCCAGCAGTATAGCGGGAGGGGAAATGGGTGAGCAGTTCTTC.

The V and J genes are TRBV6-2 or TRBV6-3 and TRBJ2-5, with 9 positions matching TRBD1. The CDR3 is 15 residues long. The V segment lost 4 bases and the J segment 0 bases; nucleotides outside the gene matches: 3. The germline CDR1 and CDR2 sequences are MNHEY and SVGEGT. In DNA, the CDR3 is TGTGCCAGCAGTTGGGGACAGGGTAACCAAGAGACCCAGTACTTC. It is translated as CASSWGQGNQETQYF.

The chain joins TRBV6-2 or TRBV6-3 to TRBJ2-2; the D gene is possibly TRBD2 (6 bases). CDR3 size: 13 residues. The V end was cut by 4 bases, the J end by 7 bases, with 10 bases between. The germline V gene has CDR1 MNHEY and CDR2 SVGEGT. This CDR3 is CASSSGRRGELFF. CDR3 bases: TGTGCCAGCAGTTCGGGGAGGCGCGGGGAGCTGTTTTTT.

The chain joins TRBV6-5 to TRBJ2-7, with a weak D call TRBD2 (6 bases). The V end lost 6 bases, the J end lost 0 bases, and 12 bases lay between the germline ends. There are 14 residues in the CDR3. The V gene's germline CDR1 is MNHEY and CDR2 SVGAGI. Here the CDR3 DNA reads TGTGCCAGCAGAGTGTCGGGGGACTCCTACGAGCAGTACTTC. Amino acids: CASRVSGDSYEQYF.

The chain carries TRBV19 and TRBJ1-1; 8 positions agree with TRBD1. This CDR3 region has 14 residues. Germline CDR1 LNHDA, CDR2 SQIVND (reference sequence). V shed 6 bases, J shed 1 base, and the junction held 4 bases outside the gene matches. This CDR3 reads CASSAQGANTEAFF. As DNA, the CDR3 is TGTGCCAGTAGCGCTCAGGGGGCGAACACTGAAGCTTTCTTT.

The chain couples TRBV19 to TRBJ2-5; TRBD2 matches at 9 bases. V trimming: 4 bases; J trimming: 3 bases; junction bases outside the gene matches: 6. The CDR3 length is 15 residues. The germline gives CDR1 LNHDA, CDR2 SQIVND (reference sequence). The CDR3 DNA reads TGTGCCAGTAGTAGACTCCTAGCGGGAAAAGAGACCCAGTACTTC. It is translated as CASSRLLAGKETQYF.

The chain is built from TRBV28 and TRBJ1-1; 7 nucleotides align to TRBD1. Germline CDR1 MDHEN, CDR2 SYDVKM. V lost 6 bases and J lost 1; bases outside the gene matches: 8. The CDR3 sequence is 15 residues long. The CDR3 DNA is TGTGCCAGCAGGGGAATCGGGACAGCGAACACTGAAGCTTTCTTT. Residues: CASRGIGTANTEAFF.

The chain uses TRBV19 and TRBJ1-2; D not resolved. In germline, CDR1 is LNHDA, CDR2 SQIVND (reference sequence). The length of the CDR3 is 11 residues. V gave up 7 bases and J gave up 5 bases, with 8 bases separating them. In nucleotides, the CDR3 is TGTGCCAGTACCGCGGTTTATGGCTACACCTTC. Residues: CASTAVYGYTF.

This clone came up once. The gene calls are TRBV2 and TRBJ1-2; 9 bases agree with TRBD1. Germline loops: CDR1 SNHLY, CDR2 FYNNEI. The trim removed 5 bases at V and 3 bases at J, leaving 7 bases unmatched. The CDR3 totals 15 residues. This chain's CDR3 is CASSQDTGGDYGYTF. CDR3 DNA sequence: TGTGCCAGCAGTCAAGATACAGGGGGCGACTATGGCTACACCTTC.